The next 27 T cell receptor beta chains were all read from a single sample in a study of beta chain features in type 1 diabetes. All of the isolated RNA was reverse transcribed, so expressed TCRB transcripts were sequenced. Sequenced by immunoSEQ multiplex PCR; TCRdb stores in-frame clones only, minus some. The table lists hundreds of thousands of clones, roughly 12% of them singletons. Their cognate antigens are unknown. General study findings and limits: When Type 1 diabetes patients were examined, their TCRB CDR3s proved moderately but significantly shorter in all four CD4+ subsets.

The source material was naive CD4+ T cells from blood. The receptors come from a man in his late teens or twenties with type 1 diabetes.

This clone was recorded a few times. The chain joins TRBV30 to TRBJ1-2, with a possible D match to TRBD1 (5 bases). CDR1 is GTSNPN and CDR2 is SVGIG in the germline V gene (reference sequence). Deletions cut 2 bases from V and 3 bases from J, with 7 bases between. The CDR3 spans 12 residues. The CDR3 loop reads CAWSLTDYGYTF. CDR3 bases: TGTGCCTGGAGTCTGACAGACTATGGCTACACCTTC. Complete variable domain (other parts from reference TRBV30 and TRBJ1-2): SQTIHQWPATLVQPVGSPLSLECTVEGTSNPNLYWYRQAAGRGLQLLFYSVGIGQISSEVPQNLSASRPQDRQFILSSKKLLLSDSGFYLCAWSLTDYGYTFGSGTRLTVV.

The chain employs TRBV11-2 and TRBJ2-5; D possibly corresponds to TRBD2 (6 bases). Trimming took off 3 bases at V and 5 bases at J, with 16 bases between the two ends. This CDR3 contains 15 residues. Germline CDR1 reads SGHAT; CDR2 reads FQNNGV. The CDR3 region is CASSFGRRGSETQYF. The CDR3 nucleotides are TGTGCCAGCAGCTTTGGTCGACGGGGGTCCGAGACCCAGTACTTC.

This chain uses TRBV10-3 with TRBJ1-5; D is undetermined. V was trimmed by 0 bases and J by 7 bases, leaving 10 bases between them. CDR1 and CDR2 from the germline V gene are ENHRY and SYGVKD. The CDR3 runs to 14 residues. The CDR3, as DNA: TGTGCCATCAGTGAGTCGCCGAGCACCCAGCCCCAGCATTTT. It yields the protein CAISESPSTQPQHF.

This sequence joins TRBV6-5 and TRBJ2-4; 7 nucleotides align to TRBD1. V shed 4 bases and J 10 bases; nucleotides not matched to a gene: 7. The CDR3 spans 13 residues. Germline assignment: CDR1 MNHEY and CDR2 SVGAGI. The CDR3 reads CASSSRDSRIQYF. CDR3 DNA sequence: TGTGCCAGCAGTTCCAGGGACAGCCGGATTCAGTACTTC.

This rearrangement joins TRBV4-1 to TRBJ1-2; 9 bases agree with TRBD1. After removal of 0 bases from V and 6 bases from J, the junction contained 2 bases not matched to a gene. This CDR3 comprises 14 residues. The germline gives CDR1 MGHRA, CDR2 YSYEKL. The CDR3 DNA is TGCGCCAGCAGCCAAGAAGGGACAGGGCATGGCTACACCTTC. Protein product: CASSQEGTGHGYTF.

There are a few counts of this clone. V and J are TRBV6-5 and TRBJ1-1; tentatively, D is TRBD1 (5 bases). This CDR3 is built from 15 residues. Germline V gene data show CDR1 as MNHEY and CDR2 as SVGAGI. Trimming pared 0 bases from V and 0 bases from J, leaving 8 bases between. CDR3 DNA sequence: TGTGCCAGCAGTTACTCGGGGGAGGTGAACACTGAAGCTTTCTTT. Protein product: CASSYSGEVNTEAFF.

This clone appeared a few times. The CDR3 nucleotides are TGTGCCAGCAGCTCTCCGACTAGCGGGGGGACAGATACGCAGTATTTT. Its protein is CASSSPTSGGTDTQYF. The chain uses TRBV7-3 and TRBJ2-3; 13 nucleotides agree with TRBD2. After removal of 4 bases from V and 3 bases from J, the junction contained 4 bases not matched to a gene. Germline CDR1 reads SGHTA; CDR2 reads FQGTGA. The CDR3 totals 16 residues. Combining the CDR3 with reference TRBV7-3 and TRBJ2-3 gives the whole variable domain GAGVSQTPSNKVTEKGKYVELRCDPISGHTALYWYRQSLGQGPEFLIYFQGTGAADDSGLPNDRFFAVRPEGSVSTLKIQRTERGDSAVYLCASSSPTSGGTDTQYFGPGTRLTVL.

This clone has more than one count but fewer than ten. The chain has TRBV27 and TRBJ2-1; no firm D call. The germline CDR1 and CDR2 sequences are MNHEY and SMNVEV (reference sequence). This CDR3 region has 14 residues. The V gene lost 5 bases and the J gene lost 6 bases, with 14 bases spanning the gap. CDR3 residues: CASSALSTFNEQFF. Written as DNA, the CDR3 is TGTGCCAGCAGTGCACTCTCGACTTTCAATGAGCAGTTCTTC.

The chain employs TRBV19 and TRBJ1-1; tentatively, D is TRBD1 (5 bases). Germline V CDR1 and CDR2: LNHDA, SQIVND (reference sequence). CDR3 length: 15 residues. The ends were cut back, 8 bases at V and 0 bases at J, with 16 bases in the middle. The CDR3 region is CASFVGRGMNTEAFF. The CDR3 coding sequence is TGTGCCAGTTTCGTCGGTCGGGGCATGAACACTGAAGCTTTCTTT.

This clone has more than one count but fewer than ten. The chain links TRBV19 to TRBJ1-5; 8 nucleotides align to TRBD1. The CDR3 is 13 amino acids. The V gene end was trimmed by 5 bases and the J gene end by 7 bases; junction bases not matched to a gene: 4. Germline assignment: CDR1 LNHDA and CDR2 SQIVND (reference sequence). The CDR3 protein is CASSDQGAQPQHF. The CDR3 region has the DNA TGTGCCAGTAGTGACCAGGGGGCACAGCCCCAGCATTTT.

This chain uses TRBV2 with TRBJ2-6; 7 bases match TRBD1. Germline values: CDR1 SNHLY, CDR2 FYNNEI. Trimming at V came to 5 bases and at J to 2 bases, leaving 3 bases not matched to a gene. CDR3 size: 15 residues. CDR3 DNA: TGTGCCAGCAGTTCGACAGGGACTGGGGCCAACGTCCTGACTTTC. Translation gives CASSSTGTGANVLTF.

This clone has more than one count but fewer than ten. The chain links TRBV11-2 to TRBJ2-3; 15 positions agree with TRBD2. V gave up 1 base and J gave up 2 bases; unmatched junction bases: 1. CDR3 size: 17 residues. Germline V gene data show CDR1 as SGHAT and CDR2 as FQNNGV. CDR3 residues: CASSLGTSGGATDTQYF. CDR3 bases: TGTGCCAGCAGCTTAGGGACTAGCGGGGGGGCCACAGATACGCAGTATTTT.

This rearrangement joins TRBV7-6 to TRBJ2-2; D possibly uses TRBD1 or TRBD2 (5 bases each). CDR3 length equals 15 residues. Germline CDR1 and CDR2: SGHVS and FNYEAQ. The V gene lost 8 bases and the J gene lost 0 bases, with 13 bases spanning the gap. The CDR3 DNA is TGTGCCAGCCCCAAGGGACGGACGAACACCGGGGAGCTGTTTTTT. Translated, it gives CASPKGRTNTGELFF.

This clone was seen a few times. V gene TRBV29-1 combines with J gene TRBJ1-2, with a weak D call TRBD1 (5 bases). CDR1 is SQVTM, CDR2 ANQGSEA, per germline. This CDR3 has 13 amino acids. V dropped 3 bases and J dropped 2 bases, with 10 bases sitting between them. CDR3 loop: CSVDKGLNYGYTF. The CDR3 nucleotides read TGCAGCGTTGATAAGGGGCTAAACTATGGCTACACCTTC. Drawing the rest from reference TRBV29-1 and TRBJ1-2, the complete variable domain is SAVISQKPSRDICQRGTSLTIQCQVDSQVTMMFWYRQQPGQSLTLIATANQGSEATYESGFVIDKFPISRPNLTFSTLTVSNMSPEDSSIYLCSVDKGLNYGYTFGSGTRLTVV.

The rearrangement uses TRBV7-3 and TRBJ2-1; 8 bases match TRBD1. Germline V gene data show CDR1 as SGHTA and CDR2 as FQGTGA. With V trimmed by 4 bases and J by 4 bases, 6 bases remained unmatched. The CDR3 covers 15 residues. In nucleotides, the CDR3 is TGTGCCAGCAGCTACGACAGGGGATCTTACAATGAGCAGTTCTTC. It translates to CASSYDRGSYNEQFF.

The chain is built from TRBV7-3 and TRBJ2-5, with 8 bases lining up with TRBD2. V was pared by 5 bases and J by 5 bases, with 7 bases of the junction left unmatched. There are 14 residues in the CDR3. CDR1 is SGHTA, CDR2 FQGTGA, per germline. The CDR3 loop reads CASSPGGAGETQYF. CDR3 nucleotide sequence: TGTGCCAGCAGCCCCGGGGGGGCCGGTGAGACCCAGTACTTC.

This clone was seen a few times. This chain uses TRBV6-1 with TRBJ1-3; maybe TRBD1 (5 bases). Germline V gene data show CDR1 as MNHNS and CDR2 as SASEGT. The V and J ends lost 4 bases and 0 bases respectively, with 10 bases between them. This CDR3 is built from 15 residues. CDR3 residues: CASSAQGVSGNTIYF. DNA of the CDR3: TGTGCCAGCAGTGCTCAGGGCGTCTCTGGAAACACCATATATTTT.

The table lists this clone with a few counts. This chain links TRBV29-1 with TRBJ2-1; tentatively, D is TRBD1 (5 bases). Germline V CDR1 and CDR2: SQVTM, ANQGSEA. Trimming stripped 1 base from V and 4 bases from J, with 5 bases between. CDR3 size: 12 residues. The CDR3 coding sequence is TGCAGCGTTGAAGGACAGTACAATGAGCAGTTCTTC. Translating gives CSVEGQYNEQFF.

Only a few counts were recorded for this clone. The rearrangement joins TRBV9 to TRBJ2-3; TRBD2 matches at 10 bases. The CDR3 loop spans 15 amino acids. CDR1 and CDR2 (germline): SGDLS, YYNGEE. V lost 5 bases and J lost 0; bases outside the gene matches: 3. CDR3 loop: CASRQRGGSTDTQYF. The CDR3 DNA follows: TGTGCCAGCAGGCAGCGGGGGGGTAGCACAGATACGCAGTATTTT.

The gene calls are TRBV19 and TRBJ2-1; 8 bases are a match to TRBD2. Germline CDR1 reads LNHDA; CDR2 reads SQIVND (reference sequence). V gave up 4 bases and J gave up 6 bases; unmatched junction bases: 8. There are 15 residues in the CDR3. CDR3 protein: CASSKLRGGLNEQFF. The CDR3 DNA follows: TGTGCCAGTAGTAAGTTACGGGGGGGCCTCAATGAGCAGTTCTTC.

The chain links TRBV6-5 to TRBJ1-5; D call uncertain. This CDR3 has 13 amino acids. Trimming stripped 1 base from V and 3 bases from J, with 4 bases between. CDR1 and CDR2 from the germline V gene are MNHEY and SVGAGI. The CDR3 nucleotides read TGTGCCAGCAGTTACTTTCCCAATCAGCCCCAGCATTTT. As protein: CASSYFPNQPQHF.

V is TRBV7-2 and J is TRBJ2-3; 13 nucleotides line up with TRBD2. Germline V lookup: CDR1 SGHTA, CDR2 FQGNSA. This CDR3 spans 16 amino acids. Germline trimming cut 8 bases from V and 6 bases from J; bases unmatched to any gene: 11. CDR3 nucleotide sequence: TGTGCCAGCGGAGCAGGGACTAGCGGGGCGCGGGATACGCAGTATTTT. Protein sequence: CASGAGTSGARDTQYF.

The chain combines TRBV27 with TRBJ2-1; 8 positions agree with TRBD1. V lost 3 bases and J lost 7; bases outside the gene matches: 8. Germline CDR1 is MNHEY and CDR2 is SMNVEV (reference sequence). CDR3 length: 15 amino acids. CDR3 sequence: CASSFGQGFRNEQFF. CDR3 DNA sequence: TGTGCCAGCAGTTTCGGACAGGGCTTTAGGAATGAGCAGTTCTTC.

In regard to this clone: The junction departs from the called germline gene at one end, perhaps through a read error. CDR3 loop: CASSRGPDGTYEQYF. DNA for the CDR3: TGTGCTAGCAGCCGGGGCCCTGATGGGACCTACGAGCAGTACTTC. The chain joins TRBV7-7 to TRBJ2-7; D assignment may be TRBD1 or TRBD2 (5 bases each). The CDR3 contains 15 residues. Germline loops: CDR1 SSHAT, CDR2 FNYEAQ (reference sequence). Full variable domain (remainder filled in from reference TRBV7-7 and TRBJ2-7): GAGVSQSPRYKVTKRGQDVTLRCDPISSHATLYWYQQALGQGPEFLTYFNYEAQPDKSGLPSDRFSAERPEGSISTLTIQRTEQRDSAMYRCASSRGPDGTYEQYFGPGTRLTVT.

This clone occurred a few times. The sample has other DNA sequences that encode this CDR3 too. The chain uses TRBV30 and TRBJ1-2; the D is unclear. Trimming stripped 0 bases from V and 7 bases from J, with 9 bases between. CDR3 size: 12 residues. Germline CDR1 and CDR2: GTSNPN and SVGIG (reference sequence). CDR3 nucleotides: TGTGCCTGGAGTGTCGGGCGAGGTGGCTACACCTTC. Translated, it gives CAWSVGRGGYTF.

This chain connects TRBV7-9 to TRBJ2-3; the D gene is possibly TRBD2 (5 bases). The ends were cut back, 1 base at V and 2 bases at J, with 10 bases in the middle. There are 15 residues in the CDR3. Per the germline V gene, CDR1 is SEHNR and CDR2 is FQNEAQ (reference sequence). The CDR3 sequence is CASSLGRGHTDTQYF. The CDR3 bases are TGTGCCAGCAGCTTAGGGCGAGGGCACACAGATACGCAGTATTTT.

V is TRBV30 and J is TRBJ1-2; D is undetermined. CDR3 length: 13 amino acids. V was clipped by 2 bases and J by 10 bases, with 17 bases between them. The germline V gene encodes CDR1 GTSNPN and CDR2 SVGIG (reference sequence). Here the CDR3 reads CAWSQLGPIHYTF. The CDR3 nucleotides read TGTGCCTGGAGTCAATTAGGGCCTATTCACTACACCTTC.